A single TCR beta chain is shown here with its context. Its target is unknown. The CDR3 is made up of 14 amino acids. V was shortened by 5 bases and J by 4 bases, with 14 bases between the two germline ends. The V gene's germline CDR1 is LNHDA and CDR2 SQIVND (reference sequence). Unique molecular identifiers were built into the TCRbeta library. TCRdb reprocessed the PCR reads via MiXCR and lists one record per CDR3 protein. The sample lists approximately 210,000 distinct CDR3 sequences, around a sixth seen once, with 43% in the top ten. The data derive from a study of T-cell reconstitution after alpha-beta-depleted transplantation in children. Study results and limitations: Reportedly, alpha-beta T cells present about two months post-transplant originated from several hundred expanded clones of graft origin. Hyperexpanded clones declined; after one year, newly produced T cells mostly supplied diversity. Surviving recipient T cells and thymic progenitors produced the high day-60 TCRbeta diversity seen in some patients.

The chain has TRBV19 and TRBJ2-5; D possibly corresponds to TRBD1 (6 bases). The specimen was PBMCs, mostly from graft donor cells, collected 360 days after TCRalphabeta/CD19-depleted stem cell transplant. The TCR comes from a male patient aged 2-10 years who had a stem cell transplant for acute lymphoblastic leukemia, so the T cells may come from the graft donor. CDR3 in DNA: TGTGCCAGTAGTGCACAGGGTAACGGAGAGACCCAGTACTTC. Residues: CASSAQGNGETQYF.